This T cell receptor (beta chain) is drawn from a study of blood T cell repertoires in COVID-19. As for the study in general: The origin of the acute and convalescent COVID-19 samples was the United States, Italy and Spain.

Methods used by the authors: Amplification with reference gene primers provided the estimates of nucleated cell counts. Assay used: immunoSEQ multiplex PCR; TCRdb lists only in-frame clones, some missing. The D gene and trimming were derived from the DNA, and the V and J assignments and clone size from that table. The sample has a few hundred thousand clones; roughly 90% are singletons. As for this clone: Distinct nucleotide sequences in the sample also encode this CDR3.

The age range of participants was about 18 to 95 years, with residence in about 25 US areas. Allocation to cohorts depended on clinical history reported by the participants. The CDR3 runs to 14 residues. CDR1 and CDR2 from the germline V gene are SGHRS and YFSETQ. V shed 0 bases and J shed 4 bases, with 10 bases lying between them. This TCR was sampled from a woman between 40 and 55 years old who had recovered from COVID-19. Sequencing input: PBMCs or T cells enriched from blood (not recorded which). V and J are TRBV5-1 and TRBJ1-2, with a tentative D call TRBD1 (5 bases). Here the CDR3 DNA reads TGCGCCAGCAGCTTGGGGCAGGGAGGCTATGGCTACACCTTC. Its translation is CASSLGQGGYGYTF.